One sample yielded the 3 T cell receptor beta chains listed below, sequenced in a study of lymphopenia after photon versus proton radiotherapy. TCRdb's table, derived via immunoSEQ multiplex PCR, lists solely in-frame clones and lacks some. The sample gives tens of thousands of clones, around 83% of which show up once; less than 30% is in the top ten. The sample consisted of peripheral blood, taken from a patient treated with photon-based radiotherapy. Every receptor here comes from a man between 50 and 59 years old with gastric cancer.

The CDR3 reads CASSQVGGGLAGSYEQYF. In nucleotides, the CDR3 is TGTGCCAGCAGCCAAGTTGGGGGGGGTCTAGCGGGTTCCTACGAGCAGTACTTC. The chain combines TRBV4-2 with TRBJ2-7; 8 bases map to TRBD2. CDR1 LGHNA and CDR2 YNFKEQ come from the germline V gene. The V gene end was trimmed by 1 base and the J gene end by 1 base; junction bases not matched to a gene: 12. This CDR3 has 18 amino acids.

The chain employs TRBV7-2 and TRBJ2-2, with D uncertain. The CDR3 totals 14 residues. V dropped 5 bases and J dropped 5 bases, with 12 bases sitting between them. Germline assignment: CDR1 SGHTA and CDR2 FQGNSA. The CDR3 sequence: CASSPRLGTGELFF. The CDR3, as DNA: TGTGCCAGCAGCCCGCGATTAGGGACCGGGGAGCTGTTTTTT.

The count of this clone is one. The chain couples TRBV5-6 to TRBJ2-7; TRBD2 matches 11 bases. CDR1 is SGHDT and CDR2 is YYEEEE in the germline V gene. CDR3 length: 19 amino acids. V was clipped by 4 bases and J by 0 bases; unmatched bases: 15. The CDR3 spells CASSPFSSGREGLSYEQYF. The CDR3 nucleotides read TGTGCCAGCAGCCCTTTTAGTAGCGGGAGGGAGGGGCTCTCCTACGAGCAGTACTTC.